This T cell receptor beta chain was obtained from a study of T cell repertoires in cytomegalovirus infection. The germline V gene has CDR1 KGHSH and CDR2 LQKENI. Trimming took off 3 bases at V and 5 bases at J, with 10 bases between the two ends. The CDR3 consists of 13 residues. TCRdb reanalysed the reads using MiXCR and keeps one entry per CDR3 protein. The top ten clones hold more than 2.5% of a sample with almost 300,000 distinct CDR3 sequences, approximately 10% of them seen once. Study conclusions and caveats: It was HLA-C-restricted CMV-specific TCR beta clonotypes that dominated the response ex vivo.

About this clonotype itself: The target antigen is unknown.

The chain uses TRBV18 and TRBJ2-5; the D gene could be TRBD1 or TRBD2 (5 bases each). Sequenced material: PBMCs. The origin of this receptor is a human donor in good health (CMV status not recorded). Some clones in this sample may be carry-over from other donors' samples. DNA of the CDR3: TGTGCCAGCTCACCCCGGGGCGCCGAGACCCAGTACTTC. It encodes CASSPRGAETQYF.